This T cell receptor beta chain was retrieved from a study of T cell clones after liver transplantation. The CDR3 covers 13 residues. Germline V lookup: CDR1 MDHEN, CDR2 SYDVKM. The V and J ends lost 3 bases and 5 bases respectively, with 8 bases between them. Sequenced by immunoSEQ multiplex PCR; TCRdb stores in-frame clones only, minus some. The sample contains 65,000 to 70,000 clones, 90% to 95% of which appear only once. Sorting of unstimulated PBMCs yielded separate CD3+CD4+ and CD3+CD8+ fractions. The V call is TRBV28, the J call TRBJ1-5, with D perhaps TRBD1 (5 bases). The specimen comprised CD4+ T cells from blood, sampled less than 26 months after liver transplant. This receptor was taken from a human patient who received a liver transplant. Some T cells could come from the graft donor. CDR3 in DNA: TGTGCCAGCAGTTTGCTGGGGGATCAGCCCCAGCATTTT. It yields the protein CASSLLGDQPQHF.